The 23 T cell receptor beta chains below were found in one sample sequenced in a study of T cell repertoires in cytomegalovirus infection. TCRdb passed the reads through MiXCR, listing each CDR3 protein once. The table records some 940,000 distinct CDR3 sequences, around 29% of them present only once. These receptors lack a known antigen. The sample was cultured CD8+ T cells from PBMCs, taken from culture after CMV antigen stimulation. Receptor source: a human donor in good health (CMV status not recorded). Some clones in this sample may be carry-over from other donors' samples.

This clonotype is a singleton in its sample. This sequence joins TRBV20-1 and TRBJ1-1; D remains unclear. V was clipped by 0 bases and J by 3 bases, with 11 bases between them. In germline, CDR1 is DFQATT, CDR2 SNEGSKA (reference sequence). CDR3 length: 14 amino acids. The CDR3 coding sequence is TGCAGTGCTAGAGAGCAGTGGGTCCACACTGAAGCTTTCTTT. Its translation is CSAREQWVHTEAFF.

This clonotype appeared a few times. The rearrangement links TRBV6-2 or TRBV6-3 to TRBJ1-4, with TRBD1 matching over 8 bases. The CDR3 sequence is 20 residues long. The V gene end was trimmed by 2 bases and the J gene end by 0 bases; junction bases not matched to a gene: 14. Germline CDR1 and CDR2: MNHEY and SVGEGT. Here the CDR3 DNA reads TGTGCCAGCAGTTACGCCATCGGACAGGGACGACCCGCAACTAATGAAAAACTGTTTTTT. Its translation is CASSYAIGQGRPATNEKLFF.

The CDR3 loop reads CASSMDRGNTEAFF. CDR3 nucleotides: TGTGCCAGCAGTATGGACAGGGGGAACACTGAAGCTTTCTTT. The rearrangement links TRBV28 to TRBJ1-1; the match to TRBD1 covers 9 bases. V shed 5 bases and J 1 base; nucleotides not matched to a gene: 2. This CDR3 has 14 residues. Per germline, CDR1 MDHEN and CDR2 SYDVKM.

This clonotype was observed a handful of times. A much bigger clone sits one base away, suggesting this may be a read error. The J gene is TRBJ2-3, the V gene TRBV7-9, with unresolved D. V was clipped by 3 bases and J by 2 bases, with 3 bases between them. This CDR3 comprises 12 residues. Germline assignment: CDR1 SEHNR and CDR2 FQNEAQ (reference sequence). The CDR3 here is CASSFVTDTQYF. In DNA form, the CDR3 reads TGTGCCAGCAGCTTCGTCACAGATACGCAGTATTTT. Looking up the rest from reference TRBV7-9 and TRBJ2-3 gives the full variable domain: DTGVSQNPRHKITKRGQNVTFRCDPISEHNRLYWYRQTLGQGPEFLTYFQNEAQLEKSRLLSDRFSAERPKGSFSTLEIQRTEQGDSAMYLCASSFVTDTQYFGPGTRLTVL.

The chain couples TRBV27 to TRBJ1-5, with a possible D match to TRBD1 (6 bases). Germline CDR1 is MNHEY and CDR2 is SMNVEV (reference sequence). Trimming removed 3 bases at V and 4 bases at J, with 10 bases between. This CDR3 is built from 14 residues. CDR3 DNA: TGTGCCAGCAGTTTGATGAGGGGGAATCAGCCCCAGCATTTT. It yields the protein CASSLMRGNQPQHF.

This chain connects TRBV6-5 to TRBJ1-3; D not certain. The CDR3 is made up of 14 amino acids. V was trimmed by 2 bases and J by 4 bases, leaving 9 bases between them. The germline V gene encodes CDR1 MNHEY and CDR2 SVGAGI. The CDR3 nucleotides read TGTGCCAGCAGTTACGGTTCGGCGGGAAACACCATATATTTT. It encodes CASSYGSAGNTIYF.

The chain recombines TRBV5-4 with TRBJ2-5, with 8 bases identical to TRBD2. The CDR3 sequence is 15 residues long. Germline V gene sequence: CDR1 SGHNT, CDR2 YYREEE (reference sequence). Trimming took 5 bases from V and 1 from J; bases not matched to a gene: 7. This CDR3 is CASRMRGAPQETQYF. CDR3 DNA: TGTGCCAGCAGGATGCGGGGGGCCCCCCAAGAGACCCAGTACTTC.

The chain links TRBV9 to TRBJ1-6, with TRBD1 identical over 7 bases. CDR1 and CDR2 (germline): SGDLS, YYNGEE. The CDR3 spans 17 residues. V gave up 4 bases and J gave up 0 bases; unmatched junction bases: 7. CDR3 DNA sequence: TGTGCCAGCAGCCCCTGGGACAGTCTCTCCTATAATTCACCCCTCCACTTT. Translating it yields CASSPWDSLSYNSPLHF.

This clonotype was picked up many times. The chain employs TRBV7-9 and TRBJ1-6, with TRBD1 identical over 10 bases. This CDR3 spans 17 amino acids. V was clipped by 4 bases and J by 7 bases; unmatched bases: 10. Germline CDR1 reads SEHNR; CDR2 reads FQNEAQ (reference sequence). As DNA, the CDR3 is TGTGCCAGCAGCTCACCGGGACAGGGGATAGAAAATTCACCCCTCCACTTT. Residues: CASSSPGQGIENSPLHF.

A few counts support this clonotype. The CDR3 DNA reads TGTGCCAGCAGTCTCGGGGAAAGGGCCTGGGAGCCCCAGCATTTT. It is translated as CASSLGERAWEPQHF. V usage is TRBV2 and J usage is TRBJ1-5; D ambiguous. The CDR3 extends over 15 amino acids. The germline V gene has CDR1 SNHLY and CDR2 FYNNEI. Trimming took 5 bases from V and 8 from J, leaving 19 bases between them.

Notes on this clonotype: A read error may be the cause here, since a much bigger clone is one base away. V gene TRBV18 combines with J gene TRBJ2-6; D unresolved. V was trimmed by 10 bases and J by 4 bases, leaving 17 bases between them. Per the germline V gene, CDR1 is KGHSH and CDR2 is LQKENI. The CDR3 covers 15 residues. The CDR3 coding sequence is TGTGCCAACTCTTACCCCCTCGGGGGGGCCAACGTCCTGACTTTC. Encoded protein: CANSYPLGGANVLTF.

This clonotype was seen a handful of times. V is TRBV7-9 and J is TRBJ2-7, with unresolved D. CDR1 and CDR2 (germline): SEHNR, FQNEAQ (reference sequence). The CDR3 is 15 amino acids. V was trimmed by 1 base and J by 2 bases, leaving 12 bases between them. This chain's CDR3 is CASSLEVGGPYEQYF. The CDR3 bases are TGTGCCAGCAGCTTAGAAGTAGGCGGTCCCTACGAGCAGTACTTC.

This clonotype has more than one count but fewer than ten. The chain uses TRBV19 and TRBJ1-1; D ambiguous. The germline V gene has CDR1 LNHDA and CDR2 SQIVND (reference sequence). The CDR3 totals 12 residues. Trimming shortened V by 6 bases and J by 7 bases, and 12 bases separated the two germline ends. CDR3 DNA: TGTGCCAGTAGGGTCGGAGGCATTGAAGCTTTCTTT. Translating it yields CASRVGGIEAFF.

This clonotype was seen many times. The V gene is TRBV7-8, the J gene TRBJ2-4; 7 nucleotides match TRBD2. J was trimmed by 3 bases and V by 5 bases; bases with no gene match: 10. In germline, CDR1 is SGHVS, CDR2 FQNEAQ. The CDR3 length is 16 residues. CDR3 amino acids: CASSALAGEGKNIQYF. The DNA for the CDR3 is TGTGCCAGCAGCGCTCTTGCGGGGGAGGGCAAAAACATTCAGTACTTC.

This rearrangement joins TRBV6-2 or TRBV6-3 to TRBJ1-5, with 10 bases identical to TRBD1. Germline CDR1 is MNHEY and CDR2 is SVGEGT. This CDR3 contains 18 residues. The J segment lost 4 bases and the V segment lost 1 base, leaving 10 bases of the junction unmatched. DNA of the CDR3: TGTGCCAGCAGTTACTTTTGGGGACAGGGGTTCGTTAATCAGCCCCAGCATTTT. Translation gives CASSYFWGQGFVNQPQHF.

This clonotype showed up just a few times. The CDR3 nucleotides read TGTGCCAGCAACGCCGGGAACACTGAAGCTTTCTTT. Its translation: CASNAGNTEAFF. The rearrangement uses TRBV11-1 and TRBJ1-1; D uncertain. Germline CDR1 and CDR2: SGHAT and FQDESV (reference sequence). V was pared by 7 bases and J by 1 base, with 7 bases between. This CDR3 contains 12 residues.

This sequence joins TRBV6-1 and TRBJ1-1; perhaps TRBD1 as D (5 bases). CDR3 length: 15 residues. Germline assignment: CDR1 MNHNS and CDR2 SASEGT. V lost 6 bases and J 2 bases, leaving 16 bases between the germline ends. This CDR3 is CASRLAVGPNTEAFF. The CDR3, as DNA: TGTGCCAGCAGGCTCGCAGTGGGGCCAAACACTGAAGCTTTCTTT.

V is TRBV14 and J is TRBJ1-2; D gene unclear. In germline, CDR1 is SGHDN, CDR2 FVKESK. Trimming shortened V by 4 bases and J by 1 base, and 10 bases separated the two germline ends. This CDR3 contains 14 residues. CDR3 nucleotides: TGTGCCAGCAGCCCCCTAGGGTTTAACTATGGCTACACCTTC. This translates into CASSPLGFNYGYTF.

About this clonotype itself: An end of the junction differs from the germline gene, which may be a read error. The chain employs TRBV5-3 and TRBJ2-7; D is ambiguous. TRBV5-3 is recorded as an ORF, its role being uncertain. The CDR3 sequence is 15 residues long. CDR3 nucleotide sequence: TGTGCCAGCAGCTTGGATAAGGGAAGAGGCTACGAGCAGTACTTC. Protein: CASSLDKGRGYEQYF.

The genes are TRBV7-6 and TRBJ2-2, with D possibly being TRBD1 (5 bases). Looked up from germline, CDR1 is SGHVS and CDR2 is FNYEAQ. This CDR3 is built from 14 residues. Deletions cut 2 bases from V and 7 bases from J, with 11 bases between. The CDR3 nucleotides are TGTGCCAGCAGCTTACTAGGGGAAGGCGGGGAGCTGTTTTTT. It encodes CASSLLGEGGELFF. The variable domain in full, completed from reference TRBV7-6 and TRBJ2-2, reads GAGVSQSPRYKVTKRGQDVALRCDPISGHVSLYWYRQALGQGPEFLTYFNYEAQQDKSGLPNDRFSAERPEGSISTLTIQRTEQRDSAMYRCASSLLGEGGELFFGEGSRLTVL.

V and J are TRBV12-3 or TRBV12-4 and TRBJ2-7; TRBD1 aligns across 11 bases. The CDR3 sequence is 13 residues long. The V segment lost 7 bases and the J segment 11 bases; nucleotides outside the gene matches: 10. This CDR3 reads CASTPGTGGYEYF. DNA for the CDR3: TGTGCCAGCACCCCCGGGACAGGGGGGTATGAGTACTTC.

This sequence joins TRBV12-3 or TRBV12-4 and TRBJ1-5; the D gene is possibly TRBD1 (5 bases). This CDR3 is 15 amino acids long. The V end was cut by 2 bases, the J end by 2 bases, with 10 bases between. The CDR3, as DNA: TGTGCCAGCAGTTTACCGGGGCCGGGCAATCAGCCCCAGCATTTT. Translation gives CASSLPGPGNQPQHF.

The sample holds a few counts of this clonotype. The chain recombines TRBV5-5 with TRBJ2-5, with D unclear. The germline gives CDR1 SGHKS, CDR2 YYEKEE (reference sequence). Trimming cost V 4 bases and J 2 bases, with 12 bases left between them. The CDR3 totals 14 residues. The CDR3 DNA reads TGTGCCAGCAGCCTCCCACTGGCACAAGAGACCCAGTACTTC. Its protein product is CASSLPLAQETQYF. Using reference TRBV5-5 and TRBJ2-5 for the parts outside the CDR3, the full variable domain is DAGVTQSPTHLIKTRGQQVTLRCSPISGHKSVSWYQQVLGQGPQFIFQYYEKEERGRGNFPDRFSARQFPNYSSELNVNALLLGDSALYLCASSLPLAQETQYFGPGTRLLVL.